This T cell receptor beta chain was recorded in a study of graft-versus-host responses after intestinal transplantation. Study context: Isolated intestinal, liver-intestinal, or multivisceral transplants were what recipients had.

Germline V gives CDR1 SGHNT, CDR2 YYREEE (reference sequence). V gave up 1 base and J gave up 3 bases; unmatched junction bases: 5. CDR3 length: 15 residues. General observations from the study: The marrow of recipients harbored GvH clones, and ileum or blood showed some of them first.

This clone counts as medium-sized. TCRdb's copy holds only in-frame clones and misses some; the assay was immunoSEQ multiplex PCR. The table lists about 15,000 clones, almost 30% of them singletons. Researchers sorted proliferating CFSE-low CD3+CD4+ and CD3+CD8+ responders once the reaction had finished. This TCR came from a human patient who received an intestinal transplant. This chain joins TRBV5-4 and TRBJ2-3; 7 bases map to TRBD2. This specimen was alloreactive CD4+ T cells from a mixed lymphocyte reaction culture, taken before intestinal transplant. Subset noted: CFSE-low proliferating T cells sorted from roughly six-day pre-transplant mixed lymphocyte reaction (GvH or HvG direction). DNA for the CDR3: TGTGCCAGCAGCTTGAGGACTAGATCGACAGATACGCAGTATTTT. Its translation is CASSLRTRSTDTQYF.